The next 8 T cell receptor beta chains were all read from a single sample in a study of T-cell memory formation after mild COVID-19. TCRdb independently ran MiXCR on the 5' RACE reads; one entry per CDR3 protein. The sample consists of 95,000 to 120,000 distinct CDR3 sequences, 22% of them appearing once. Sequences were obtained from PBMCs or a T cell subset sorted from them (not recorded which). Receptors originate from a man aged 18 to 29 who had mild COVID-19 (a few samples of this study predate the infection). Cell type and time point are not known.

As for this clonotype: A read error may account for a junction end that differs from germline. V and J are TRBV4-3 and TRBJ2-7, with TRBD1 matching 7 bases. CDR3 length: 17 amino acids. Per the germline V gene, CDR1 is LGHNA and CDR2 is YSLEER. The CDR3 reads CAISQDQDRFASYEQYF. The DNA of the CDR3 is TGCGCCATCAGCCAAGACCAGGACAGGTTCGCCTCCTACGAGCAGTACTTC.

This clonotype was picked up many times. This rearrangement joins TRBV12-3 or TRBV12-4 to TRBJ1-6, with TRBD1 matching 9 bases. Trimming removed 5 bases from V and 7 bases from J; junction bases left unmatched: 12. The CDR3 totals 17 residues. CDR3 DNA sequence: TGTGCCAGCAGTCCCTCATTCTTAGACAGGGGGAATTCACCCCTCCACTTT. This encodes CASSPSFLDRGNSPLHF.

J is TRBJ2-5 and V is TRBV6-5; TRBD2 might be the D (5 bases). With 8 bases removed from V and 7 bases from J, the gap between germline ends came to 14 bases. CDR3 length: 12 amino acids. Germline assignment: CDR1 MNHEY and CDR2 SVGAGI. CDR3 sequence (DNA): TGTGCCAGCCGTACCCGCCGGGGGACCCAGTACTTC. It specifies CASRTRRGTQYF.

V gene TRBV5-1 combines with J gene TRBJ2-1; D gene ambiguous. Germline values: CDR1 SGHRS, CDR2 YFSETQ. V shed 7 bases and J shed 7 bases, with 6 bases lying between them. There are 10 residues in the CDR3. DNA for the CDR3: TGCGCCAGCTTGGGAAATGAGCAGTTCTTC. Encoded protein: CASLGNEQFF.

The chain links TRBV27 to TRBJ1-1, with D possibly TRBD1 on 5 matching bases. The germline gives CDR1 MNHEY, CDR2 SMNVEV (reference sequence). V shed 4 bases and J shed 1 base, with 16 bases lying between them. The CDR3 extends over 16 amino acids. The CDR3 nucleotides are TGTGCCAGCAGTTCGGGGTTTGGGGCAGCGAACACTGAAGCTTTCTTT. It encodes CASSSGFGAANTEAFF.

This clonotype occurred a few times. The chain couples TRBV12-3 or TRBV12-4 to TRBJ1-1, with D possibly being TRBD1 (6 bases). The V gene lost 5 bases and the J gene lost 6 bases, with 16 bases spanning the gap. The CDR3 sequence is 14 residues long. The CDR3 is CASSIGQGIPEAFF. The CDR3 DNA sequence: TGTGCCAGCAGTATTGGGCAGGGGATTCCTGAAGCTTTCTTT.

The CDR3 DNA follows: TGTGCCATCCAATGGTTGAGCTCCTACGAGCAGTACTTC. Translated, it gives CAIQWLSSYEQYF. The rearrangement links TRBV2 to TRBJ2-7, with D unclear. Trimming took 10 bases from V and 0 from J, leaving 13 bases between them. The CDR3 totals 13 residues. Germline CDR1 reads SNHLY; CDR2 reads FYNNEI.

V is TRBV7-6 and J is TRBJ2-2; D unresolved. Germline lookup yields CDR1 SGHVS and CDR2 FNYEAQ. This CDR3 comprises 12 residues. V lost 2 bases and J 4 bases, leaving 2 bases between the germline ends. The CDR3, as DNA: TGTGCCAGCAGCTTAACCACCGGGGAGCTGTTTTTT. Translating gives CASSLTTGELFF. The full variable domain, its missing parts supplied by reference TRBV7-6 and TRBJ2-2, is GAGVSQSPRYKVTKRGQDVALRCDPISGHVSLYWYRQALGQGPEFLTYFNYEAQQDKSGLPNDRFSAERPEGSISTLTIQRTEQRDSAMYRCASSLTTGELFFGEGSRLTVL.